Presented here are 15 T cell receptor beta chains from one specimen sequenced in a study of T cell changes during pregnancy in multiple sclerosis. Sequenced by immunoSEQ multiplex PCR; TCRdb stores in-frame clones only, minus some. This sample has around 36,000 clones; roughly nine tenths occur once, and the top ten carry over 6.5%. Sequencing was performed on CD8+ T cells from peripheral blood mononuclear cells, taken before pregnancy. Receptors originate from a female donor with multiple sclerosis, enrolled in a pregnancy study.

The chain carries TRBV28 and TRBJ1-2, with 12 positions matching TRBD1. This CDR3 has 13 amino acids. Germline V lookup: CDR1 MDHEN, CDR2 SYDVKM. Germline trimming cut 11 bases from V and 7 bases from J; bases unmatched to any gene: 8. CDR3 residues: CAHLGQGAIGYTF. In DNA form, the CDR3 reads TGTGCCCACTTGGGACAGGGGGCCATTGGCTACACCTTC.

The V and J genes are TRBV2 and TRBJ2-5, with TRBD2 as a possible D gene (6 bases). The length of the CDR3 is 15 residues. Germline-derived CDR1 and CDR2 are SNHLY and FYNNEI. Trimming cost V 1 base and J 4 bases, with 13 bases left between them. CDR3 sequence (DNA): TGTGCCAGCAGTGAAGGGTCCGGAGGGCTAGAGACCCAGTACTTC. Its protein is CASSEGSGGLETQYF. Drawing the rest from reference TRBV2 and TRBJ2-5, the complete variable domain is EPEVTQTPSHQVTQMGQEVILRCVPISNHLYFYWYRQILGQKVEFLVSFYNNEISEKSEIFDDQFSVERPDGSNFTLKIRSTKLEDSAMYFCASSEGSGGLETQYFGPGTRLLVL.

The rearrangement uses TRBV19 and TRBJ1-1; possibly TRBD1 for D (6 bases). The germline CDR1 and CDR2 sequences are LNHDA and SQIVND (reference sequence). V lost 8 bases and J 2 bases, leaving 12 bases between the germline ends. This CDR3 region has 13 residues. Here the CDR3 reads CASHYGGNTEAFF. CDR3 nucleotides: TGTGCCAGTCATTATGGGGGCAACACTGAAGCTTTCTTT.

The CDR3 sequence: CASSIYGGSSYNEQFF. Here the CDR3 DNA reads TGTGCCAGTAGTATATACGGCGGGAGCTCCTACAATGAGCAGTTCTTC. The chain employs TRBV19 and TRBJ2-1; 7 nucleotides match TRBD2. V was clipped by 2 bases and J by 0 bases; unmatched bases: 4. CDR3 length equals 16 residues. Germline V CDR1 and CDR2: LNHDA, SQIVND (reference sequence).

The chain has TRBV15 and TRBJ2-1, with TRBD2 identical over 8 bases. This CDR3 is built from 17 residues. The junction had 7 bases not matched to a gene; V was cut back by 0 bases and J by 3 bases. Germline V lookup: CDR1 LNHNV, CDR2 YYDKDF (reference sequence). CDR3 nucleotide sequence: TGTGCCACCAGCAGAGACCCTAGCGGGTCTATCTACAATGAGCAGTTCTTC. Translating gives CATSRDPSGSIYNEQFF.

The chain combines TRBV30 with TRBJ2-5, with 8 bases that match TRBD2. Looked up from germline, CDR1 is GTSNPN and CDR2 is SVGIG (reference sequence). The CDR3 sequence is 15 residues long. The V segment lost 5 bases and the J segment 2 bases; nucleotides outside the gene matches: 10. The CDR3 coding sequence is TGTGCCTGGGAGTTTCGGGAGGGAGTGCAAGAGACCCAGTACTTC. Translating it yields CAWEFREGVQETQYF. The entire variable domain, with the rest obtained from reference TRBV30 and TRBJ2-5, is as follows: SQTIHQWPATLVQPVGSPLSLECTVEGTSNPNLYWYRQAAGRGLQLLFYSVGIGQISSEVPQNLSASRPQDRQFILSSKKLLLSDSGFYLCAWEFREGVQETQYFGPGTRLLVL.

This CDR3 is CASTDSLGSYNEQFF. The CDR3 DNA follows: TGTGCCAGCACCGACAGTCTAGGCTCCTACAATGAGCAGTTCTTC. The chain employs TRBV6-1 and TRBJ2-1, with D perhaps TRBD1 (5 bases). The CDR3 totals 15 residues. The germline V gene encodes CDR1 MNHNS and CDR2 SASEGT. Between the trimmed V and J ends, which lost 7 bases and 0 bases, there was a span of 13 bases.

V is TRBV25-1 and J is TRBJ2-1, with TRBD1 identical over 7 bases. CDR1 and CDR2 from the germline V gene are MGHDK and SYGVNS. There are 14 residues in the CDR3. V lost 5 bases, J lost 5 bases, and 6 bases stayed unmatched. CDR3 DNA sequence: TGTGCCAGCAGTCTTAGGGACAGCAACAATGAGCAGTTCTTC. The encoded protein is CASSLRDSNNEQFF.

The chain carries TRBV19 and TRBJ2-2, with a tentative D call TRBD1 (6 bases). Deletions cut 3 bases from V and 8 bases from J, with 13 bases between. The CDR3 has 14 amino acids. Germline assignment: CDR1 LNHDA and CDR2 SQIVND (reference sequence). CDR3 nucleotide sequence: TGTGCCAGTAGTATGGGCAGGGGTTCGGGGGAGCTGTTTTTT. This sequence encodes CASSMGRGSGELFF. The full variable domain, completed using reference TRBV19 and TRBJ2-2, is DGGITQSPKYLFRKEGQNVTLSCEQNLNHDAMYWYRQDPGQGLRLIYYSQIVNDFQKGDIAEGYSVSREKKESFPLTVTSAQKNPTAFYLCASSMGRGSGELFFGEGSRLTVL.

V and J are TRBV4-1 and TRBJ1-5, with 7 bases matching TRBD1. This CDR3 spans 15 amino acids. V was pared by 2 bases and J by 0 bases, with 1 base of the junction left unmatched. From germline, CDR1 is MGHRA and CDR2 YSYEKL. The CDR3 coding sequence is TGCGCCAGCAGCCAATACAGGGGTAGCAATCAGCCCCAGCATTTT. This sequence encodes CASSQYRGSNQPQHF.

V gene TRBV29-1 combines with J gene TRBJ2-7; possibly TRBD2 for D (5 bases). V was clipped by 4 bases and J by 0 bases, with 13 bases between them. The CDR3 sequence is 14 residues long. Germline V gene sequence: CDR1 SQVTM, CDR2 ANQGSEA. The CDR3 DNA reads TGCAGCGTTGTTTTAGCCAGCGGCTCCTACGAGCAGTACTTC. It specifies CSVVLASGSYEQYF.

The chain uses TRBV5-6 and TRBJ2-7; D gene ambiguous. Looked up from germline, CDR1 is SGHDT and CDR2 is YYEEEE. Trimming stripped 4 bases from V and 6 bases from J, with 8 bases between. The CDR3 length is 11 residues. The CDR3 loop reads CASSIQVEQYF. The CDR3 DNA reads as TGTGCCAGCAGCATCCAGGTCGAGCAGTACTTC.

The chain joins TRBV28 to TRBJ2-7; TRBD2 agrees at 7 bases. The J segment lost 3 bases and the V segment lost 6 bases, leaving 11 bases of the junction unmatched. Germline lookup yields CDR1 MDHEN and CDR2 SYDVKM. The CDR3 loop spans 15 amino acids. The CDR3 nucleotides are TGTGCCAGCAGCTTCATCGGGGGGTCTAACTACGAGCAGTACTTC. Translated: CASSFIGGSNYEQYF.

The chain has TRBV2 and TRBJ2-1, with 11 bases that match TRBD2. V shed 6 bases, J shed 5 bases, and the junction held 12 bases outside the gene matches. Germline-derived CDR1 and CDR2 are SNHLY and FYNNEI. CDR3 length: 17 amino acids. The CDR3 DNA reads TGTGCCAGCAGACCCAAAACTAGCGGGAGTTTGCACAATGAGCAGTTCTTC. Amino acid sequence: CASRPKTSGSLHNEQFF. The full variable domain, its missing parts supplied by reference TRBV2 and TRBJ2-1, is EPEVTQTPSHQVTQMGQEVILRCVPISNHLYFYWYRQILGQKVEFLVSFYNNEISEKSEIFDDQFSVERPDGSNFTLKIRSTKLEDSAMYFCASRPKTSGSLHNEQFFGPGTRLTVL.

This rearrangement joins TRBV19 to TRBJ2-1; 8 positions agree with TRBD2. The CDR3 length is 14 residues. Germline trimming cut 3 bases from V and 7 bases from J; bases unmatched to any gene: 5. In germline, CDR1 is LNHDA, CDR2 SQIVND (reference sequence). The CDR3 protein is CASSILSGSNEQFF. As DNA, the CDR3 is TGTGCCAGTAGTATTCTAAGCGGGAGTAATGAGCAGTTCTTC.